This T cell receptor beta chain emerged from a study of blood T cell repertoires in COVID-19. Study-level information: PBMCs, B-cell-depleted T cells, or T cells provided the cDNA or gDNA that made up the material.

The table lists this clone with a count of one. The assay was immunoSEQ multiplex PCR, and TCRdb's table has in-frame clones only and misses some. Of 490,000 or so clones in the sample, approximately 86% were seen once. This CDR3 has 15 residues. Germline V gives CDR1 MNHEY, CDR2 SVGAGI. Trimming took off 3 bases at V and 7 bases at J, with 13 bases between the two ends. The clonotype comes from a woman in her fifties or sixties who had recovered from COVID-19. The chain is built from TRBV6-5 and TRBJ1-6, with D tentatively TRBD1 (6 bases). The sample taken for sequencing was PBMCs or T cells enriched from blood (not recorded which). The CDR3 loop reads CASSYTGSGNSPLHF. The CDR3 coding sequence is TGTGCCAGCAGTTATACAGGGTCGGGCAATTCACCCCTCCACTTT.